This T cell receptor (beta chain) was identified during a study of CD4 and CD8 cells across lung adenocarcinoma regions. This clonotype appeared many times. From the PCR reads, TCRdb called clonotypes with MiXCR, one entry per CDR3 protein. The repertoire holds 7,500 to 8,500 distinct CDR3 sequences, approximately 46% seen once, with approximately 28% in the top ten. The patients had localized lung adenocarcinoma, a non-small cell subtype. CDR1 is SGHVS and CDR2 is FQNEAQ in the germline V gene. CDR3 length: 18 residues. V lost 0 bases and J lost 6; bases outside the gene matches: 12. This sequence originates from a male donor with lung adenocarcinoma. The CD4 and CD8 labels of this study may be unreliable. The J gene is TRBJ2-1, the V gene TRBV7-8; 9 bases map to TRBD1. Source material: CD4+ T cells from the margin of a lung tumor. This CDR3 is CASSLAAPRDRASNEQFF. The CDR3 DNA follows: TGTGCCAGCAGCTTAGCGGCCCCCCGGGACAGGGCCTCCAATGAGCAGTTCTTC.